This entry describes one TCR beta chain. The antigen it binds to is not known. No base qualities exist here, and no much larger clone lies one base off it. Whole blood was collected in K2EDTA tubes by collaborating institutions according to the institutions' own protocols. For TCRbeta analysis, collaborator samples were shipped as frozen whole blood, as isolated PBMCs, or as DNA extracted from either sample type. This sample is drawn from a study of blood T cell repertoires in COVID-19 (dated by TCRdb to 2020 to 2022). In terms of the full investigation: Samples from collaborators originated in the United States, Italy and Spain and spanned both the acute and convalescent phases of COVID-19. HLA class I and class II types, where available, came from metadata supplied by the sample provider rather than from assay-based typing. The samples were drawn from the first 160 participants of the ongoing ImmuneRACE study and from 950 to 1,500 subjects provided by 6 global collaborators. The sample metadata nearly always contained a de-identified subject ID, COVID-19 status, age in years and sex. The prospective study material was composed of cDNA or gDNA derived from T cells, B-cell-depleted T cells, or PBMCs. Deeply sampled blood TCRbeta repertoires from subjects exposed to, actively infected with, or recovered from COVID-19 were included in the dataset. The repertoires were released in a freely available public database meant as a resource for research on the immune response to SARS-CoV-2.

Paper-wide results and their limitations: Clinical and demographic metadata were provided uncurated, with the amount varying by source and participant.

TCRbeta CDR3 regions were amplified from genomic DNA using the immunoSEQ Assay, a bias-controlled multiplex PCR. The study's processing was this. Nucleated cell counts per sample were estimated from amplification of reference gene primers within the assay. To quantify the absolute abundance of each unique TCRbeta CDR3 rearrangement, sequence reads were collapsed and filtered. For each sample, productive Simpson clonality was calculated as the square root of Simpson's diversity index over productive rearrangements. TCRdb retrieved this table from immuneACCESS and kept in-frame rearrangements only. Not all clones are present; in checked studies, unresolved V genes account for under half, and no reason is known for the remainder. V and J calls and clone size are as listed in that table; D and trimming were resolved from the DNA. The sample yields some 200,000 clones; 80% to 95% were counted once. The ten largest clonotypes hold approximately 0.48% of the sample.

CDR1 and CDR2 are drawn from the germline V gene (reference sequence): SGHNT, YYREEE. The CDR3 holds 15 amino acids from the cysteine to the phenylalanine. Only the CDR3 DNA is retained, 45 bases long and in frame from the first base. A distance of 15 bases separates the germline ends of V and J, which lose 4 bases and 2 bases respectively. The chain uses TRBV5-4 and TRBJ1-2, with TRBD1 tentatively as D gene (6 bases match). This TCR came from a man in his fifties or sixties with acute or convalescent COVID-19. Source material: peripheral blood. The nucleotides read TGTGCCAGCAGCCTGGGAGGGGGTAAAAACTATGGCTACACCTTC. It is translated as CASSLGGGKNYGYTF.